One and the same sample provided the 10 T cell receptor beta chains below, sequenced in a study of blood T cells in healthy people across ages. With a J-beta primer mix and a sample-barcoded 5' primer, a second PCR ran roughly 6 to 11 cycles. TCRdb processed the 5' RACE reads anew with MiXCR; each CDR3 protein has one entry. This table has about 1.1 million distinct CDR3 sequences, about two fifths appearing once. The specimen sequenced was blood. The source is a young man in good health.

The V and J genes are TRBV3-1 and TRBJ1-1, with D perhaps matching TRBD1 (6 bases). From germline, CDR1 is LGHDT and CDR2 YNNKEL (reference sequence). Trimming cost V 0 bases and J 1 base, with 12 bases left between them. This CDR3 has 16 amino acids. CDR3 in DNA: TGTGCCAGCAGCCAAGATGGCAGGGGACAGAACACTGAAGCTTTCTTT. Its translation: CASSQDGRGQNTEAFF. The complete variable domain, with remaining parts taken from reference TRBV3-1 and TRBJ1-1, reads DTAVSQTPKYLVTQMGNDKSIKCEQNLGHDTMYWYKQDSKKFLKIMFSYNNKELIINETVPNRFSPKSPDKAHLNLHINSLELGDSAVYFCASSQDGRGQNTEAFFGQGTRLTVV.

The V call is TRBV20-1, the J call TRBJ1-2; D perhaps matches TRBD1 (6 bases). The germline gives CDR1 DFQATT, CDR2 SNEGSKA (reference sequence). The CDR3 loop spans 17 amino acids. Between the trimmed V and J ends, which lost 6 bases and 7 bases, there was a span of 30 bases. In DNA form, the CDR3 reads TGCAGTGCCCCCGGTTTTCAGCCTCCCTCTAAAGGGGGTGGCTACACCTTC. Its protein is CSAPGFQPPSKGGGYTF.

This clonotype was counted between two and nine times. The chain links TRBV6-2 or TRBV6-3 to TRBJ2-7; unclear D gene. This CDR3 has 12 residues. V lost 7 bases to trimming and J lost 4 bases, with 11 bases between them. The germline V gene encodes CDR1 MNHEY and CDR2 SVGEGT. The CDR3 loop is CASTGIRYEQYF. DNA for the CDR3: TGTGCCAGCACCGGCATTAGATACGAGCAGTACTTC.

The V and J genes are TRBV20-1 and TRBJ1-5; maybe TRBD1 (6 bases). This CDR3 has 15 residues. Germline lookup yields CDR1 DFQATT and CDR2 SNEGSKA (reference sequence). Trimming removed 0 bases from V and 6 bases from J, with 15 bases in between. The CDR3 here is CSARDPGRGSQPQHF. The CDR3 DNA follows: TGCAGTGCTAGAGATCCGGGCAGGGGAAGTCAGCCCCAGCATTTT.

This clonotype was seen a handful of times. V usage is TRBV27 and J usage is TRBJ1-1; the D gene is possibly TRBD1 (6 bases). Trimming took 8 bases from V and 8 from J, leaving 12 bases between them. This CDR3 region has 11 residues. Per the germline V gene, CDR1 is MNHEY and CDR2 is SMNVEV (reference sequence). DNA of the CDR3: TGTGCCAGCCACCTGGGGACAGAAGCTTTCTTT. This encodes CASHLGTEAFF.

This chain joins TRBV7-3 and TRBJ2-1; D possibly corresponds to TRBD2 (7 bases). Germline CDR1 reads SGHTA; CDR2 reads FQGTGA. V was clipped by 2 bases and J by 7 bases, with 12 bases between them. The CDR3 spans 14 residues. The CDR3 loop reads CASSLQGGGNEQFF. The CDR3, as DNA: TGTGCCAGCAGCTTACAAGGGGGAGGGAATGAGCAGTTCTTC.

There are a few counts of this clonotype. The V gene is TRBV7-2, the J gene TRBJ2-3; unclear D gene. V dropped 7 bases and J dropped 1 base, with 15 bases sitting between them. CDR3 length: 15 amino acids. In germline, CDR1 is SGHTA, CDR2 FQGNSA. In DNA form, the CDR3 reads TGTGCCAGCATCTCCCCAACCGACCGCACAGATACGCAGTATTTT. Translating it yields CASISPTDRTDTQYF.

This clonotype has only a few counts. This chain joins TRBV5-1 and TRBJ2-3; 7 bases are a match to TRBD1. The CDR3 has 15 residues. Looked up from germline, CDR1 is SGHRS and CDR2 is YFSETQ. Trimming at V came to 7 bases and at J to 5 bases, leaving 13 bases not matched to a gene. CDR3 nucleotides: TGCGCCAGCGTCGTCGGGACAGCTATCAAAGATACGCAGTATTTT. It specifies CASVVGTAIKDTQYF.

Only a few counts were recorded for this clonotype. The genes are TRBV20-1 and TRBJ1-5, with TRBD1 identical over 8 bases. After removal of 3 bases from V and 5 bases from J, the junction contained 9 bases not matched to a gene. The CDR3 loop spans 15 amino acids. Germline V gene data show CDR1 as DFQATT and CDR2 as SNEGSKA (reference sequence). CDR3 nucleotide sequence: TGCAGTGCTAGGAACCCGACAGGGGAGGATCAGCCCCAGCATTTT. It yields the protein CSARNPTGEDQPQHF.

V and J are TRBV9 and TRBJ2-1, with a weak D call TRBD1 (6 bases). This CDR3 has 14 amino acids. The ends were cut back, 3 bases at V and 7 bases at J, with 14 bases in the middle. Germline V gene sequence: CDR1 SGDLS, CDR2 YYNGEE. This CDR3 reads CASSAGGHANEQFF. The CDR3, as DNA: TGTGCCAGCAGCGCTGGGGGACATGCGAATGAGCAGTTCTTC. The full variable domain, in which reference TRBV9 and TRBJ2-1 provide the parts outside the CDR3, is DSGVTQTPKHLITATGQRVTLRCSPRSGDLSVYWYQQSLDQGLQFLIQYYNGEERAKGNILERFSAQQFPDLHSELNLSSLELGDSALYFCASSAGGHANEQFFGPGTRLTVL.